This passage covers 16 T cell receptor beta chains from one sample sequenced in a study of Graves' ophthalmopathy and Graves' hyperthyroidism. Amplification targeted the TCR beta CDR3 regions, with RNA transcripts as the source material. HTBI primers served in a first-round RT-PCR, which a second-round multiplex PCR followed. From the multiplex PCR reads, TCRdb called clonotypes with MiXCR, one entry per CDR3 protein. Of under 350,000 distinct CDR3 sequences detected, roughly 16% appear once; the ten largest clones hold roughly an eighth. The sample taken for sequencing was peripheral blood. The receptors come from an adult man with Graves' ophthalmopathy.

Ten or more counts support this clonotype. CDR3 coding DNA: TGTGCCAGCAGCCGGGGGTCGGGGAGGGGCAATCAGCCCCAGCATTTT. Its protein is CASSRGSGRGNQPQHF. This rearrangement joins TRBV3-1 to TRBJ1-5; D possibly corresponds to TRBD1 (5 bases). Germline-derived CDR1 and CDR2 are LGHDT and YNNKEL (reference sequence). Between the trimmed V and J ends, which lost 4 bases and 2 bases, there was a span of 15 bases. The CDR3 runs 16 residues.

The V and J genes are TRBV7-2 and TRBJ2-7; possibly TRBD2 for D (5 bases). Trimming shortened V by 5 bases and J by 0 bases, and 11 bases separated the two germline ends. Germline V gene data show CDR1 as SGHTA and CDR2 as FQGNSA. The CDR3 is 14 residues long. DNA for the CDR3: TGTGCCAGCAGCCTTGGACTTACCTCCTACGAGCAGTACTTC. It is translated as CASSLGLTSYEQYF.

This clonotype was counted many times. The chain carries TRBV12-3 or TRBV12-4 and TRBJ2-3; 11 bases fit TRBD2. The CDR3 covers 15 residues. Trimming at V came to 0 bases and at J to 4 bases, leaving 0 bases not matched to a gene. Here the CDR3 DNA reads TGTGCCAGCAGTTTAGCTAGCGGGAGGGCAGATACGCAGTATTTT. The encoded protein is CASSLASGRADTQYF.

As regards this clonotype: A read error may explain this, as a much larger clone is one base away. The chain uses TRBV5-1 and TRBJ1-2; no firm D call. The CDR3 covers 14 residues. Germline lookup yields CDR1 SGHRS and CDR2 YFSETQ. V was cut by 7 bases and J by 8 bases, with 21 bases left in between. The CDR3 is CASSRVVLSSGYTF. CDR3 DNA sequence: TGCGCCAGCTCCCGGGTAGTTCTATCGTCCGGCTACACCTTC.

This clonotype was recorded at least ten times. CDR3: CSARTGASETQYF. Here the CDR3 DNA reads TGCAGTGCCAGGACAGGGGCGTCCGAGACCCAGTACTTC. The chain employs TRBV20-1 and TRBJ2-5, with TRBD1 identical over 9 bases. The CDR3 spans 13 residues. V lost 6 bases to trimming and J lost 5 bases; unmatched junction nucleotides: 7. From germline, CDR1 is DFQATT and CDR2 SNEGSKA (reference sequence).

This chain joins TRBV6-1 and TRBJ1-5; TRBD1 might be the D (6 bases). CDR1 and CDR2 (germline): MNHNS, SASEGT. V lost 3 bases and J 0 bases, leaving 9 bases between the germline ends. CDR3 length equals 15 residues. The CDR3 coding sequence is TGTGCCAGCAGTGATCGACAGGTTAGCAATCAGCCCCAGCATTTT. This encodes CASSDRQVSNQPQHF.

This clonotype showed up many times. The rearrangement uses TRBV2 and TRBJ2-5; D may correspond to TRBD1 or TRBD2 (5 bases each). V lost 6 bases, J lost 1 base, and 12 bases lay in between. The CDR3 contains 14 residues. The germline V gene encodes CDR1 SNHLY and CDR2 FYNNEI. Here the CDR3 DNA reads TGTGCCAGCAGGGACACCGAGGGCCAAGAGACCCAGTACTTC. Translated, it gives CASRDTEGQETQYF.

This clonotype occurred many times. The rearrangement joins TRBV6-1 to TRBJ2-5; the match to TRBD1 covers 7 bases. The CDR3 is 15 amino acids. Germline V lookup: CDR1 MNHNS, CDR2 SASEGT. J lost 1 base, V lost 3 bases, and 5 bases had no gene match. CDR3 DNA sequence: TGTGCCAGCAGTGAGTGGACAGGTTCCCAAGAGACCCAGTACTTC. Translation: CASSEWTGSQETQYF.

The chain's CDR3 is CASSYRGINYGYTF. As DNA, the CDR3 is TGTGCCAGCAGTTACAGGGGTATCAACTATGGCTACACCTTC. The V and J genes are TRBV6-5 and TRBJ1-2; tentatively, D is TRBD1 (5 bases). V dropped 2 bases and J dropped 2 bases, with 9 bases sitting between them. Germline V lookup: CDR1 MNHEY, CDR2 SVGAGI. This CDR3 contains 14 residues.

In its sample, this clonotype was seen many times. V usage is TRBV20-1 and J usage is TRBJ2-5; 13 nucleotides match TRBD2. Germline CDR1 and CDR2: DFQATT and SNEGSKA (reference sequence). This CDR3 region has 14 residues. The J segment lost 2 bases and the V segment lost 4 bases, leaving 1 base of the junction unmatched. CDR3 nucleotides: TGCAGTGCTAAACTAGCGGGGGGGCAAGAGACCCAGTACTTC. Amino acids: CSAKLAGGQETQYF.

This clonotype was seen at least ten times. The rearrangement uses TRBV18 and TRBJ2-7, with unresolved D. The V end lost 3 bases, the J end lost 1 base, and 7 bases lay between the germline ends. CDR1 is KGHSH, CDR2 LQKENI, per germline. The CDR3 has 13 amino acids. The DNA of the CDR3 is TGTGCCAGCTCACCCCAGGCATCCTACGAGCAGTACTTC. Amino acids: CASSPQASYEQYF.

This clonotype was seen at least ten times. The DNA of the CDR3 is TGTGCCAGCAGCTCCGGCTTCCGAGGCTACACCTTC. Protein sequence: CASSSGFRGYTF. V usage is TRBV11-2 and J usage is TRBJ1-2, with D hard to call. Between the trimmed V and J ends, which lost 4 bases and 8 bases, there was a span of 11 bases. The CDR3 has 12 residues. CDR1 SGHAT and CDR2 FQNNGV come from the germline V gene.

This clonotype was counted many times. CDR3 nucleotides: TGCAGTGCTGTGGACAGGGACTACGAGCAGTACTTC. Translation: CSAVDRDYEQYF. This sequence joins TRBV20-1 and TRBJ2-7; TRBD1 agrees at 8 bases. CDR3 length: 12 amino acids. Germline V gene lookup returns CDR1 DFQATT and CDR2 SNEGSKA (reference sequence). V lost 5 bases, J lost 3 bases, and 3 bases stayed unmatched.

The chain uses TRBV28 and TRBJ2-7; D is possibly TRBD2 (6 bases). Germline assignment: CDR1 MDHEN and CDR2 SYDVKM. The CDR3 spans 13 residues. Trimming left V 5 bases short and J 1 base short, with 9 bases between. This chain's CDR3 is CASSPRESYEQYF. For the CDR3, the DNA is TGTGCCAGCAGTCCCCGGGAGTCCTACGAGCAGTACTTC.

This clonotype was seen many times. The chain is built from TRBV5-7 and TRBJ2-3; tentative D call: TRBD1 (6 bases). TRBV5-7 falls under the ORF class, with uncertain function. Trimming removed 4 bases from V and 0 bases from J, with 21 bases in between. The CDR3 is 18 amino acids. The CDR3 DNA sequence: TGTGCCAGCAGCCCCCTTTATGCCAGGGGTTGGAGCACAGATACGCAGTATTTT. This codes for CASSPLYARGWSTDTQYF.

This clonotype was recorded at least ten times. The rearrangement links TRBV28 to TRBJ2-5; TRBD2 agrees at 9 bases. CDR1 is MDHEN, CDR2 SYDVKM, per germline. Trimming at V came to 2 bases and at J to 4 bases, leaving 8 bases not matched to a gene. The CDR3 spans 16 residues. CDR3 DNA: TGTGCCAGCAGTTTACAATTTAGCGGGGGAACAGAGACCCAGTACTTC. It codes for CASSLQFSGGTETQYF.